The clone carrying this T cell receptor (beta chain) was counted only a few times. These data originate in a study of blood T cell repertoires in COVID-19. The overall study: Sites in the United States, Italy and Spain provided acute and convalescent COVID-19 samples. T cells, B-cell-depleted T cells, or PBMCs provided the cDNA or gDNA that served as material.

Original processing notes: Using reference gene primer amplification, nucleated cell counts were estimated. Some clones are missing from TCRdb's copy, which holds only in-frame ones; the method was immunoSEQ multiplex PCR. That table furnishes V, J and clone size, whereas the DNA furnished D and trimming. This sample has 120,000 to 150,000 clones, with 76% found just once. CDR1 is SGHDT and CDR2 is YYEEEE in the germline V gene. The CDR3 extends over 19 amino acids. V gave up 4 bases and J gave up 1 base; unmatched junction bases: 12. The sequencing sample was made of peripheral blood. The V call is TRBV5-6, the J call TRBJ2-6, with 9 bases lining up with TRBD1. The source is a man in his fifties or sixties with acute or convalescent COVID-19. CDR3 residues: CASSRGQGSLRSGANVLTF. The CDR3, as DNA: TGTGCCAGCAGCAGGGGACAGGGATCATTGAGGTCTGGGGCCAACGTCCTGACTTTC.